Listed here are 29 T cell receptor beta chains from one sample, sequenced in a study of T-cell memory formation after mild COVID-19. MiXCR was run by TCRdb on the 5' RACE reads, yielding one entry per CDR3 protein. The table includes some 350,000 distinct CDR3 sequences, under 15% detected once. Material: PBMCs or a T cell subset sorted from them (not recorded which). Receptors were obtained from a man younger than 35 who had mild COVID-19 (a few samples of this study predate the infection). Cell type and time point are not known.

This clonotype showed up many times. The chain combines TRBV29-1 with TRBJ1-1; TRBD1 matches 8 bases. This CDR3 spans 14 amino acids. The junction had 6 bases not matched to a gene; V was cut back by 5 bases and J by 1 base. The germline V gene has CDR1 SQVTM and CDR2 ANQGSEA. CDR3 nucleotide sequence: TGCAGCGTTTACACAGGGGGAGCGAACACTGAAGCTTTCTTT. Its translation is CSVYTGGANTEAFF.

This clonotype came up a few times. The chain uses TRBV5-1 and TRBJ1-6, with 9 bases fitting TRBD1. Germline CDR1 SGHRS, CDR2 YFSETQ. The CDR3 sequence is 17 residues long. V shed 4 bases, J shed 5 bases, and the junction held 10 bases outside the gene matches. In DNA form, the CDR3 reads TGCGCCAGCAGCGCCCGAGGACAGGGGTTTAATAATTCACCCCTCCACTTT. Its translation: CASSARGQGFNNSPLHF.

The V and J genes are TRBV6-2 or TRBV6-3 and TRBJ2-1; D is unclear. The CDR3 runs 15 residues. V dropped 0 bases and J dropped 9 bases, with 15 bases sitting between them. Looked up from germline, CDR1 is MNHEY and CDR2 is SVGEGT. CDR3 sequence: CASSYSAIYGGEQFF. DNA of the CDR3: TGTGCCAGCAGTTACTCCGCGATCTACGGCGGTGAGCAGTTCTTC.

This clonotype was counted only a few times. The J gene is TRBJ2-7, the V gene TRBV29-1; D may match TRBD1 or TRBD2 (5 bases each). Germline CDR1 SQVTM, CDR2 ANQGSEA. The CDR3 sequence is 10 residues long. The DNA of the CDR3 is TGCCAGTGGGGGAGCCCCGAGCAGTACGTC. As protein: CQWGSPEQYV.

This clonotype showed up just a few times. The chain has TRBV11-2 and TRBJ1-1; TRBD1 matches 8 bases. V lost 1 base to trimming and J lost 7 bases; unmatched junction nucleotides: 5. Germline CDR1 and CDR2: SGHAT and FQNNGV. This CDR3 region has 14 residues. CDR3: CASSLGTGGYEAFF. The DNA of the CDR3 is TGTGCCAGCAGCTTAGGAACAGGGGGTTATGAAGCTTTCTTT.

The chain employs TRBV12-3 or TRBV12-4 and TRBJ2-3, with D perhaps TRBD1 (6 bases). V was trimmed by 1 base and J by 2 bases, leaving 16 bases between them. The CDR3 sequence is 17 residues long. The CDR3 sequence: CASSLEVYRDPTDTQYF. In DNA form, the CDR3 reads TGTGCCAGCAGTTTAGAGGTCTACAGGGACCCCACAGATACGCAGTATTTT.

This clonotype was recorded at least ten times. The rearrangement links TRBV7-6 to TRBJ2-3, with D unresolved. V was trimmed by 5 bases and J by 0 bases, leaving 15 bases between them. The germline gives CDR1 SGHVS, CDR2 FNYEAQ. The CDR3 totals 16 residues. This chain's CDR3 is CASSPRPAGSTDTQYF. The CDR3, as DNA: TGTGCCAGCAGCCCTCGCCCGGCCGGGAGCACAGATACGCAGTATTTT.

This clonotype has a count of ten or more. V gene TRBV23-1 combines with J gene TRBJ2-7; weak D call: TRBD2 (5 bases). TRBV23-1 is an ORF; its function is uncertain. V was cut by 0 bases and J by 6 bases, with 12 bases left in between. The CDR3 totals 14 residues. Written as DNA, the CDR3 is TGCGCCAGCAGTCAATCCCGGAGGAAGGGCGAGCAGTACGTC. Translation: CASSQSRRKGEQYV.

This clonotype was seen repeatedly, ten times or more. This chain connects TRBV18 to TRBJ2-1; no firm D call. The CDR3 is 13 amino acids. Germline CDR1 is KGHSH and CDR2 is LQKENI. Deletions cut 3 bases from V and 5 bases from J, with 8 bases between. In DNA form, the CDR3 reads TGTGCCAGCTCACCCACACAGAACAATGAGCAGTTCTTC. Protein: CASSPTQNNEQFF.

This clonotype was detected many times. The chain combines TRBV9 with TRBJ2-1; D not certain. The CDR3 spans 11 residues. From germline, CDR1 is SGDLS and CDR2 YYNGEE. The V gene lost 0 bases and the J gene lost 10 bases, with 5 bases spanning the gap. The CDR3 coding sequence is TGTGCCAGCAGCGTAGCTGGGGAGCAGTTCTTC. Protein sequence: CASSVAGEQFF.

The V call is TRBV7-9, the J call TRBJ2-1, with 9 bases lining up with TRBD1. The CDR3 contains 16 residues. V gave up 4 bases and J gave up 6 bases; unmatched junction bases: 10. The germline V gene has CDR1 SEHNR and CDR2 FQNEAQ (reference sequence). CDR3 sequence reads: CASSSGPGQGFNEQFF. CDR3 in DNA: TGTGCCAGCAGCTCAGGACCGGGACAGGGTTTCAATGAGCAGTTCTTC.

This clonotype was counted between two and nine times. The chain employs TRBV6-2 or TRBV6-3 and TRBJ2-3; weak D call: TRBD2 (5 bases). The ends were cut back, 2 bases at V and 9 bases at J, with 27 bases in the middle. Per germline, CDR1 MNHEY and CDR2 SVGEGT. The CDR3 totals 18 residues. This CDR3 reads CASSYGESGGFHRWTQYF. The CDR3 bases are TGTGCCAGCAGTTACGGAGAAAGCGGAGGCTTCCACAGATGGACGCAGTATTTT.

In its sample, this clonotype was seen a few times. The J gene is TRBJ1-1, the V gene TRBV7-9; 11 nucleotides agree with TRBD1. With 5 bases clipped from V and 5 bases from J, the junction kept 7 bases outside the gene matches. CDR1 SEHNR and CDR2 FQNEAQ come from the germline V gene (reference sequence). The CDR3 runs to 15 residues. This CDR3 is CASSQGQGDRTEAFF. The CDR3 nucleotides read TGTGCCAGCAGCCAGGGACAGGGGGATCGTACTGAAGCTTTCTTT.

The chain is built from TRBV7-8 and TRBJ2-3, with TRBD2 identical over 8 bases. This CDR3 has 15 residues. V gave up 6 bases and J gave up 4 bases; unmatched junction bases: 9. Germline CDR1 reads SGHVS; CDR2 reads FQNEAQ. The CDR3 sequence is CASSTLGGVSDTQYF. The CDR3 DNA follows: TGTGCCAGCAGTACCCTCGGGGGGGTTTCAGATACGCAGTATTTT.

This sequence joins TRBV7-6 and TRBJ2-5, with TRBD1 matching over 9 bases. Germline loops: CDR1 SGHVS, CDR2 FNYEAQ. This CDR3 region has 14 residues. J lost 9 bases, V lost 5 bases, and 10 bases had no gene match. The CDR3 DNA follows: TGTGCCAGCAGCCTGCCGGGACAGGGAGCGGCCCAGTACTTC. Translated: CASSLPGQGAAQYF.

In this sample, this clonotype turned up a few times. An end of the junction does not agree with germline; a read error may underlie this. The chain is built from TRBV20-1 and TRBJ1-2; unclear D gene. CDR3 length equals 13 residues. Per the germline V gene, CDR1 is DFQATT and CDR2 is SNEGSKA (reference sequence). The CDR3 DNA reads TGCAGTGCCAGAGGAGCCGCCTCCTATGGCTACACCTTC. As protein: CSARGAASYGYTF.

In nucleotides, the CDR3 is TGTGCCAGCAGCGTTAGCCCTAGCAATCAGCCCCAGCATTTT. This sequence encodes CASSVSPSNQPQHF. The V and J genes are TRBV16 and TRBJ1-5; D gene unclear. V dropped 5 bases and J dropped 0 bases, with 8 bases sitting between them. Per germline, CDR1 KGHSY and CDR2 FQNENV. The CDR3 has 14 amino acids.

The V call is TRBV7-9, the J call TRBJ2-1; D gene unclear. V lost 4 bases and J 5 bases, leaving 9 bases between the germline ends. This CDR3 has 13 residues. Germline loops: CDR1 SEHNR, CDR2 FQNEAQ (reference sequence). CDR3 nucleotide sequence: TGTGCCAGCAGCTCCCGACGGGACAATGAGCAGTTCTTC. Its protein is CASSSRRDNEQFF.

DNA for the CDR3: TGTGCCAGCAGTTCCTGGACTAGCGGGGGGCGTTTTGAGCAGTTCTTC. This sequence encodes CASSSWTSGGRFEQFF. The chain couples TRBV6-5 to TRBJ2-1, with 14 nucleotides matching TRBD2. CDR1 is MNHEY and CDR2 is SVGAGI in the germline V gene. The CDR3 is 16 amino acids. J gave up 9 bases and V 4 bases, and 8 bases lay outside the gene matches.

This chain links TRBV4-1 with TRBJ1-5, with D unresolved. The germline gives CDR1 MGHRA, CDR2 YSYEKL. This CDR3 spans 13 amino acids. Deletions cut 3 bases from V and 4 bases from J, with 7 bases between. This CDR3 is CASSHRGNQPQHF. CDR3 in DNA: TGCGCCAGCAGCCATCGTGGGAATCAGCCCCAGCATTTT.

The rearrangement links TRBV7-6 to TRBJ2-1; possible D gene TRBD1, 5 bases. There are 12 residues in the CDR3. Looked up from germline, CDR1 is SGHVS and CDR2 is FNYEAQ. V gave up 5 bases and J gave up 8 bases, with 10 bases separating them. The CDR3 reads CASSARGDEQFF. The CDR3 bases are TGTGCCAGCAGCGCAAGGGGCGATGAGCAGTTCTTC. The whole variable domain, remainder taken from reference TRBV7-6 and TRBJ2-1, is GAGVSQSPRYKVTKRGQDVALRCDPISGHVSLYWYRQALGQGPEFLTYFNYEAQQDKSGLPNDRFSAERPEGSISTLTIQRTEQRDSAMYRCASSARGDEQFFGPGTRLTVL.

This clonotype was seen repeatedly, ten times or more. CDR3 loop: CASSFSGVETQYF. The CDR3 region has the DNA TGTGCCAGCAGTTTCTCGGGGGTTGAGACCCAGTACTTC. The rearrangement links TRBV12-3 or TRBV12-4 to TRBJ2-5, with D possibly matching TRBD2 (6 bases). This CDR3 comprises 13 residues. V lost 3 bases and J 5 bases, leaving 10 bases between the germline ends.

This clonotype was detected a few times. One end of the junction is discordant with germline, which a read error may explain. The J gene is TRBJ1-6, the V gene TRBV2, with D possibly being TRBD1 (5 bases). The CDR3 consists of 14 residues. CDR1 SNHLY and CDR2 FYNNEI come from the germline V gene. CDR3 amino acids: CASEWAGINSSLHF. CDR3 nucleotide sequence: TGTGCCAGCGAATGGGCAGGGATTAATTCATCCCTCCACTTT.

The chain uses TRBV23-1 and TRBJ2-3; D unclear. TRBV23-1 is identified as an open reading frame with a role that is uncertain. This CDR3 has 16 residues. Trimming took 4 bases from V and 0 from J, leaving 14 bases between them. CDR3 in amino acids: CASSLRIQLSTDTQYF. In DNA, the CDR3 is TGCGCCAGCAGTCTCCGCATACAGCTTAGCACAGATACGCAGTATTTT.

V and J are TRBV20-1 and TRBJ2-1, with a possible D match to TRBD1 (6 bases). The CDR3 is 13 amino acids. Germline values: CDR1 DFQATT, CDR2 SNEGSKA (reference sequence). V was trimmed by 5 bases and J by 8 bases, leaving 16 bases between them. CDR3 amino acids: CSALTNRADEQFF. CDR3 bases: TGCAGTGCTCTTACAAACAGGGCTGATGAGCAGTTCTTC.

In its sample, this clonotype was seen a few times. The chain is built from TRBV7-9 and TRBJ2-1; D is unresolved. V lost 0 bases to trimming and J lost 12 bases, with 9 bases between them. Germline CDR1 and CDR2: SEHNR and FQNEAQ (reference sequence). There are 12 residues in the CDR3. CDR3 region: CASSLANRLQFF. The CDR3 DNA reads as TGTGCCAGCAGCTTAGCGAATAGGTTGCAGTTCTTC.

This clonotype has only a few counts. This sequence joins TRBV5-6 and TRBJ1-2; no definite D call. Per germline, CDR1 SGHDT and CDR2 YYEEEE. The CDR3 sequence is 13 residues long. Trimming shortened V by 5 bases and J by 9 bases, and 17 bases separated the two germline ends. The CDR3 here is CASSRTASSSYTF. Here the CDR3 DNA reads TGTGCCAGCAGTCGAACCGCCAGTAGCAGCTACACCTTC.

This chain uses TRBV28 with TRBJ1-5; D is ambiguous. The CDR3 loop spans 14 amino acids. Germline CDR1 MDHEN, CDR2 SYDVKM. V was shortened by 0 bases and J by 10 bases, with 13 bases between the two germline ends. CDR3 DNA sequence: TGTGCCAGCAGTTTATGGGAGGGTAATGACCCCCAGCATTTT. Encoded protein: CASSLWEGNDPQHF.

A few counts support this clonotype. The V call is TRBV9, the J call TRBJ2-1; possible D gene TRBD1, 7 bases. The germline V gene has CDR1 SGDLS and CDR2 YYNGEE. The CDR3 has 16 residues. Trimming left V 3 bases short and J 4 bases short, with 17 bases between. DNA of the CDR3: TGTGCCAGCAGCGCGGCGGGACAGTTTCTTTACAATGAGCAGTTCTTC. It codes for CASSAAGQFLYNEQFF.